This TCR beta chain derives from a study of T cell repertoires in cytomegalovirus infection. A single record per CDR3 protein comes from TCRdb applying MiXCR to the reads. Of hundreds of thousands of distinct CDR3 sequences in the sample, 32% were seen once. This CDR3 region has 15 residues. Germline CDR1 is SGHVS and CDR2 is FNYEAQ. V lost 1 base and J 3 bases, leaving 11 bases between the germline ends. At least ten counts were recorded for this clonotype. Its antigen is undetermined. Study-wide results and caveats: Individuals carrying CMV plus the relevant HLA were identified by cumulative frequency of public TCR beta families.

This TCR derives from a human donor in good health (CMV status not recorded). Some clones in this sample may be carry-over from other donors' samples. The sequencing used cultured CD8+ T cells from PBMCs, collected from culture after CMV antigen stimulation. This sequence joins TRBV7-6 and TRBJ2-3; the D gene is possibly TRBD1 (6 bases). The CDR3 reads CASSLGSGVTDTQYF. In DNA, the CDR3 is TGTGCCAGCAGCTTAGGTTCAGGGGTTACAGATACGCAGTATTTT.